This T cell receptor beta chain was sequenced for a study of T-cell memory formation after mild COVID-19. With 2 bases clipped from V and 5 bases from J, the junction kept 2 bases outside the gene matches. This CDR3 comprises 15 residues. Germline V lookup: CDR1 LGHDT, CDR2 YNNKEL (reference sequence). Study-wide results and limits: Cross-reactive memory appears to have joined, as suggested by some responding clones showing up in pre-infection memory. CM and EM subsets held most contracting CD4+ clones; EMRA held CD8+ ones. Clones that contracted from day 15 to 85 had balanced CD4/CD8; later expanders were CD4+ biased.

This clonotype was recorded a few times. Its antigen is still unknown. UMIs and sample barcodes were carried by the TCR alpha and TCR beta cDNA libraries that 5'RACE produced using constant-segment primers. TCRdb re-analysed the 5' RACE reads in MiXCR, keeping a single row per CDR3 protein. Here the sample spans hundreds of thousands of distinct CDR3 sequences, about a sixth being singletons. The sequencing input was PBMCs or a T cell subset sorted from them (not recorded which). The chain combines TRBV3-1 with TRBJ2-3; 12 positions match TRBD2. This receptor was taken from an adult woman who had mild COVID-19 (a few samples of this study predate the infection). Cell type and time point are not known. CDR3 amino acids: CASSQLAGGQDTQYF. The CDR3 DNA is TGTGCCAGCAGCCAACTAGCGGGGGGGCAAGATACGCAGTATTTT.